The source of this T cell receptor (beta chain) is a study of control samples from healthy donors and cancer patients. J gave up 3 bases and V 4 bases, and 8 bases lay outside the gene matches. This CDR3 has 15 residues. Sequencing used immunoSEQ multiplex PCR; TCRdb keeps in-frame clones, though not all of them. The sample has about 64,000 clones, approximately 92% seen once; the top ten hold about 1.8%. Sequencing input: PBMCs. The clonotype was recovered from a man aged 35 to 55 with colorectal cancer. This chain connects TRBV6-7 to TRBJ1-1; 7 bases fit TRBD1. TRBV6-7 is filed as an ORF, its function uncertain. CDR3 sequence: CASSSGGQRDTEAFF. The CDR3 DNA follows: TGTGCCAGCAGTTCCGGGGGACAGCGGGACACTGAAGCTTTCTTT.